This paragraph reports one T cell receptor beta chain. Its antigen is not identified. The primer mix had 60 Vbeta and 13 Jbeta primers. The data were produced by immunoSEQ multiplex PCR, yet TCRdb's version contains in-frame clones alone and is incomplete. The clone table shows 150,000 to 200,000 clones, with the ten largest holding 1% to 1.5%. V lost 5 bases and J 1 base, leaving 8 bases between the germline ends. This CDR3 has 13 residues. Germline V CDR1 and CDR2: SGHNT, YENEEA. The data are from a study of cytomegalovirus exposure and HLA in healthy donors. Broader study findings: It was reportedly the case that the classifier diagnosed cytomegalovirus status with high specificity and sensitivity. Several of the most significant clusters were apparently associated with common viral pathogens in a later analysis. According to a later analysis, donors in an Asian-associated ancestry cluster reportedly had fewer N-insertions than the approximately 620-donor mean. As immune exposure information, only CMV serostatus was available.

The rearrangement joins TRBV11-3 to TRBJ1-1; D is perhaps TRBD1 (6 bases). Sample: PBMCs. The receptor was derived from a woman aged 55-69 years in good health and CMV-seronegative. DNA for the CDR3: TGTGCCAGCAGCCGGGACACGAACACTGAAGCTTTCTTT. It translates to CASSRDTNTEAFF.